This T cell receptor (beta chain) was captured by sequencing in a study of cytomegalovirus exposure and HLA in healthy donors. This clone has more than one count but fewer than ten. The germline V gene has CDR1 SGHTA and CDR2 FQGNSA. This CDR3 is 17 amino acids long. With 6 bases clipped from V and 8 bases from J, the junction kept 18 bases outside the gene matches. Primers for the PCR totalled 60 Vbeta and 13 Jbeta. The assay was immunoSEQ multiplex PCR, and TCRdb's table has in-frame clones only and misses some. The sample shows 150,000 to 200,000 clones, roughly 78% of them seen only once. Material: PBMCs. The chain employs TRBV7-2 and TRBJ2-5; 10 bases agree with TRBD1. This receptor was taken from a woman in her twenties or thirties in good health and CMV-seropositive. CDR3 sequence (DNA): TGTGCCAGCAGGGGGGGGACCGGGACAGGGGTTAGGGAAACCCAGTACTTC. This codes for CASRGGTGTGVRETQYF.